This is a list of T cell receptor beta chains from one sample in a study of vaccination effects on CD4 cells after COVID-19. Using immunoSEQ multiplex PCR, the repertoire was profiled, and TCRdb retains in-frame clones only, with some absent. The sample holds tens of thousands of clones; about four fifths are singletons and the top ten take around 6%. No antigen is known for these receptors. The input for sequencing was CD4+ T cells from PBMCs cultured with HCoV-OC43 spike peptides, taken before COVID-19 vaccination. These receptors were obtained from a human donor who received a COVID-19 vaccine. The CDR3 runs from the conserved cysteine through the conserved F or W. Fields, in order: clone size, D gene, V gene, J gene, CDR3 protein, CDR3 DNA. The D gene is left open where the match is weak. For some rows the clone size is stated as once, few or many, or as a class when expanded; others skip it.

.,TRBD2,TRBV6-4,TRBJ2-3,CASSPLRSGGADTQYF,TGTGCCAGCAGCCCCCTGCGTAGCGGGGGCGCAGATACGCAGTATTTT
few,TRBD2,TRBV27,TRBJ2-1,CASSFGGGRLMNEQFF,TGTGCCAGCAGTTTTGGGGGAGGGAGGTTAATGAATGAGCAGTTCTTC
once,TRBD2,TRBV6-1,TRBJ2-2,CASSEEAGGNTGELFF,TGTGCCAGCAGTGAAGAGGCGGGGGGTAACACCGGGGAGCTGTTTTTT
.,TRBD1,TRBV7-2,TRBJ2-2,CASRLDRANTGELFF,TGTGCCAGCAGACTGGACAGGGCGAACACCGGGGAGCTGTTTTTT
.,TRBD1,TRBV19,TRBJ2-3,CASSGRQGADTQYF,TGTGCCAGTAGTGGTCGACAGGGGGCAGATACGCAGTATTTT
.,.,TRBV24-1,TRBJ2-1,CATSVRGASYNEQFF,TGTGCCACCAGTGTAAGGGGGGCGAGCTACAATGAGCAGTTCTTC
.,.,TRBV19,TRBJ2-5,CASSLGFQETQYF,TGTGCCAGTAGCCTAGGGTTCCAAGAGACCCAGTACTTC
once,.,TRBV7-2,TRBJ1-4,CASSLSRNEKLFF,TGTGCCAGCAGCTTATCGCGTAATGAAAAACTGTTTTTT
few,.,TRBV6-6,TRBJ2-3,CASRSNSDTQYF,TGTGCCAGCAGGTCCAATTCAGATACGCAGTATTTT
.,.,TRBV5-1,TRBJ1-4,CASSPGIPNEKLFF,TGCGCCAGCAGCCCGGGGATCCCTAATGAAAAACTGTTTTTT
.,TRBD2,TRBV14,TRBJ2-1,CASSQGGLAGVRRLGDEQFF,TGTGCCAGCAGCCAAGGAGGACTAGCGGGGGTCCGCCGTTTGGGTGATGAGCAGTTCTTC
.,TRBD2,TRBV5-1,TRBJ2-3,CASSLARTSGGAAPTDTQYF,TGCGCCAGCAGCTTGGCAAGGACTAGCGGGGGGGCCGCTCCCACAGATACGCAGTATTTT
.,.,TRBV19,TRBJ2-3,CASSTEQGLNTQYF,TGTGCCAGTAGTACTGAGCAGGGTTTGAATACGCAGTATTTT
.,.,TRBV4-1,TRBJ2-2,CASSQDDHPGRANTGELFF,TGCGCCAGCAGCCAAGATGACCATCCAGGGCGCGCGAACACCGGGGAGCTGTTTTTT
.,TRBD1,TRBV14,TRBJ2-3,CASSQRLAGGETQYF,TGTGCCAGCAGCCAAAGGTTAGCAGGGGGCGAGACGCAGTATTTT
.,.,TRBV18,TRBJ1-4,CASSPFSSANEKLFF,TGTGCCAGCTCACCATTCTCTTCAGCTAATGAAAAACTGTTTTTT
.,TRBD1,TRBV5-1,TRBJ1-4,CASSRGQGDEKLFF,TGCGCCAGCAGCCGAGGACAGGGAGATGAAAAACTGTTTTTT
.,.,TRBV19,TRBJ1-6,CASSIVTGNSPLHF,TGTGCCAGTAGTATCGTGACGGGTAATTCACCCCTCCACTTT